A selection of T cell receptor beta chains follows, all from one sample in a study of blood T cell repertoires in COVID-19. Measured with immunoSEQ multiplex PCR; TCRdb has only the in-frame clones, and not every one. The sample yields approximately 200,000 clones, roughly 80% seen once. Sequenced material: PBMCs or T cells enriched from blood (not recorded which). The receptors come from a middle-aged man who had recovered from COVID-19. The CDR3 runs from the conserved cysteine through the conserved F or W.

J gene | CDR3 length | V gene | CDR3 protein
TRBJ2-7 | 14 | TRBV28 | CASSLDRGRDEQYF
TRBJ2-7 | 16 | TRBV9 | CASSRGLAGSSYEQYF
TRBJ2-5 | 16 | TRBV4-1 | CASSRSLAPDQETQYF
TRBJ1-3 | 13 | TRBV7-9 | CASSQGAGNTIYF
TRBJ1-6 | 14 | TRBV11-1 | CASSFGSYNSPLHF
TRBJ1-3 | 14 | TRBV28 | CASAAGGSGNTIYF
TRBJ1-4 | 14 | TRBV15 | CATSKTGTREKLFF
TRBJ1-1 | 13 | TRBV7-2 | CASSLSRVTEAFF
TRBJ2-1 | 15 | TRBV29-1 | CSVGHSGRALNEQFF
TRBJ1-6 | 15 | TRBV30 | CAWSKPGQGNSPLHF
TRBJ1-5 | 13 | TRBV7-2 | CASSFSALQPQHF
TRBJ2-2 | 17 | TRBV6-1 | CASSEESEAANTGELFF
TRBJ2-2 | 15 | TRBV7-7 | CASSLSSQATGELFF
TRBJ1-1 | 12 | TRBV29-1 | CSATGMSTEAFF
TRBJ2-5 | 16 | TRBV9 | CASSSTSGRTGETQYF
TRBJ2-2 | 18 | TRBV24-1 | CATSDPGLAGGSAGELFF
TRBJ1-2 | 14 | TRBV5-6 | CASSLGEGGYGYTF
TRBJ1-1 | 11 | TRBV6-5 | CASRTGVEAFF
TRBJ2-1 | 15 | TRBV5-6 | CASSLRGHLGNEQFF
TRBJ2-2 | 16 | TRBV10-3 | CAISRTGTVNTGELFF
TRBJ2-2 | 14 | TRBV5-1 | CATKGLANTGELFF
TRBJ2-2 | 14 | TRBV6-5 | CASSSRLPPGELFF
TRBJ2-5 | 13 | TRBV9 | CASSVSPPGTQYF
TRBJ2-1 | 14 | TRBV7-2 | CASSFPDRNNEQFF
TRBJ2-7 | 18 | TRBV14 | CASSQDAQQCVSSYEQYF
TRBJ2-3 | 16 | TRBV5-1 | CASSLSRLAFTDTQYF
TRBJ1-1 | 13 | TRBV9 | CASSVAVNTEAFF
TRBJ1-2 | 14 | TRBV5-1 | CASSLGQGVDGYTF
TRBJ2-7 | 15 | TRBV6-2/TRBV6-3 | CASSYSGRDAYEQYF
TRBJ2-5 | 15 | TRBV9 | CASSSRTGGQETQYF
TRBJ1-5 | 16 | TRBV6-1 | CASSGGGTGVFGPQHF
TRBJ1-2 | 17 | TRBV2 | CASSALGQTLIFYGYTF
TRBJ1-4 | 14 | TRBV5-8 | CASSLAGGREKLFF
TRBJ1-6 | 15 | TRBV25-1 | CASAHRTALNSPLHF
TRBJ1-6 | 15 | TRBV7-3 | CASSLVGQDNSPLHF
TRBJ1-1 | 14 | TRBV19 | CASSIRFEGDGAFF
TRBJ2-5 | 15 | TRBV18 | CASSPRGQGQETQYF
TRBJ1-2 | 14 | TRBV7-9 | CASSPARTGYGYTF
TRBJ1-5 | 16 | TRBV24-1 | CATSDGGQGDDQPQHF
TRBJ2-1 | 14 | TRBV27 | CASSPEGYTHEQFF
TRBJ1-1 | 13 | TRBV7-8 | CASSFEVNTEAFF
TRBJ2-5 | 13 | TRBV11-2 | CASSSDRMETQYF
TRBJ2-7 | 16 | TRBV5-4 | CASSLTGTGTSYEQYF
TRBJ2-1 | 15 | TRBV5-1 | CASYGDSSSYNEQFF
TRBJ2-2 | 16 | TRBV4-3 | CASSQGTGTPLGELFF
TRBJ1-3 | 15 | TRBV2 | CASSEATDTSATIYF
TRBJ2-6 | 14 | TRBV5-1 | CASRTASGANVLTF
TRBJ2-5 | 12 | TRBV12-2 | CASRSRSETQYF
TRBJ1-6 | 16 | TRBV6-5 | CASSYAGDSLFSPLHF
TRBJ2-3 | 13 | TRBV29-1 | CSVDRGSPDTQYF
TRBJ2-5 | 18 | TRBV4-3 | CASSQTITGTGGEETQYF
TRBJ2-6 | 18 | TRBV5-4 | CASSRVAGGPTGANVLTF
TRBJ1-5 | 15 | TRBV5-8 | CASSLVGQGYQPQHF
TRBJ2-3 | 15 | TRBV9 | CASSVVGGYTDTQYF
TRBJ1-6 | 13 | TRBV2 | CASSNSLNSPLHF
TRBJ1-1 | 14 | TRBV5-1 | CASSAGTGNTEAFF
TRBJ1-1 | 14 | TRBV5-1 | CASSSGLANTEAFF